These T cell receptor beta chains were read from a single sample in a study of T cells in Graves' hyperthyroidism and ophthalmopathy. TCRdb recomputed calls from the multiplex PCR reads with MiXCR, one row per CDR3 protein. This sample has roughly 570,000 distinct CDR3 sequences; 46% occur once, and the top ten carry over 15%. The sample consisted of peripheral blood or thyroid tissue (not recorded which). The receptor source for this set is an adult woman with Graves' disease, either hyperthyroidism or ophthalmopathy (not recorded which). Each CDR3 is given with its conserved first and last residue. The D gene is left open where the match is weak. Only some rows state a clone size, as once, few, many or a class for expanded clones.

j_gene,abundance,v_gene,d_gene,CDR3nt,CDR3aa
TRBJ2-7,.,TRBV6-4,.,TGTGCCAGCAGTGACCCGGGACAAGGGGACTACGAGCAGTACTTC,CASSDPGQGDYEQYF
TRBJ1-5,.,TRBV28,.,TGTGCCAGCAGGGGGGCGGCACTCGGGAGCAATCAGCCCCAGCATTTT,CASRGAALGSNQPQHF
TRBJ2-2,few,TRBV11-2,.,TGTGCCAGCACCCACCGAGACACCGGGGAGCTGTTTTTT,CASTHRDTGELFF
TRBJ2-2,many,TRBV14,TRBD1,TGTGCCAGCAGCCGAGACAGGGCCGGGGAGCTGTTTTTT,CASSRDRAGELFF
TRBJ1-6,.,TRBV9,.,TGTGCCAGCAGCTCGAGACAGGTTTCACCCCTCCACTTT,CASSSRQVSPLHF
TRBJ1-5,many,TRBV6-5,TRBD1,TGTGCCAGCAGTCCCGGGACAGGGATGCAGCCCCAGCATTTT,CASSPGTGMQPQHF
TRBJ2-7,.,TRBV7-9,.,TGTGCCAGCAGCTGGCGGAGGGACACGTCCTACGAGCAGTACTTC,CASSWRRDTSYEQYF
TRBJ2-5,.,TRBV11-2,.,TGTGCCAGCAGGGCCGGGACGGAAGAGTACTTC,CASRAGTEEYF
TRBJ2-5,.,TRBV10-3,TRBD2,TGTGCCATCCGAGGCGGGAGAGAGACCCAGTACTTC,CAIRGGRETQYF
TRBJ1-5,few,TRBV5-4,TRBD1,TGTGCCAGCAGCTACGGGACAGGGAATCAGCCCCAGCATTTT,CASSYGTGNQPQHF
TRBJ2-5,many,TRBV28,TRBD2,TGTGCCAGCCGCCCACCGGGGGGTCAAGAGACCCAGTACTTC,CASRPPGGQETQYF
TRBJ2-7,few,TRBV25-1,TRBD1,TGTGCCAGCAGTGAATATGGGCAAACAGGGGACGAGCAGTACTTC,CASSEYGQTGDEQYF
TRBJ2-2,.,TRBV7-9,.,.,CASSFGKGSCFF
TRBJ1-2,many,TRBV19,TRBD1,TGTGCCAGTAGTCCAAAGACAGGGGGGTATGGCTACACCTTC,CASSPKTGGYGYTF
TRBJ2-5,.,TRBV7-8,.,TGTGCCAGCAGCTTGGAGGAAGGCCAAGGGACCCAGTACTTC,CASSLEEGQGTQYF
TRBJ2-1,.,TRBV19,.,TGTGCCAGTAGTATGGGGGCGCTTTTAGAGTACAATGAGCAGTTCTTC,CASSMGALLEYNEQFF
TRBJ2-2,.,TRBV7-3,.,TGTGCCAGCAGCTTAACGTTGTCTGGGGGTTCCGGGGAGCTGTTTTTT,CASSLTLSGGSGELFF
TRBJ1-2,few,TRBV20-1,.,TGCAGTGCTAGAGGGGGAAATTTTGGCTACACCTTC,CSARGGNFGYTF
TRBJ1-5,.,TRBV3-1,TRBD1,TGTGCCAGCATCCAAGGACAGGGAGGGCAGCCCCAGCATTTT,CASIQGQGGQPQHF
TRBJ1-1,once,TRBV10-3,.,TGTGCCATCAGTGCGGCAGAGAACACTGAAGCTTTCTTT,CAISAAENTEAFF
TRBJ2-6,few,TRBV7-2,TRBD1,TGTGCCAGCAGCACGGGACAGGGGGCCAACGTCCTGACTTTC,CASSTGQGANVLTF
TRBJ2-5,.,TRBV20-1,.,TGCAGTGCTAGAGACCAGAACCAAGAGACCCAGTACTTC,CSARDQNQETQYF
TRBJ1-1,once,TRBV2,.,TGTGCCAGCAGTGCGAGGACGGCCTGGGGAACTGAAACTTTCTTT,CASSARTAWGTETFF
TRBJ1-1,many,TRBV29-1,.,TGCAGCATTTGGGCGGAGGCGCGTAGCACTGAAGCTTTCTTT,CSIWAEARSTEAFF
TRBJ2-5,.,TRBV10-1,.,TGCGCCACCTCTTACGGGCAAGAGACCCAGTACTTC,CATSYGQETQYF
TRBJ2-7,many,TRBV7-9,.,TGTGCCAGCAGCTTAGATGACCAGAAGCAGTACTTC,CASSLDDQKQYF
TRBJ2-1,.,TRBV11-2,TRBD2,TGTGCCAGCAGCATTCACTCGGGACTAGCGGAGGAGCAGTTCTTC,CASSIHSGLAEEQFF
TRBJ2-2,many,TRBV7-8,.,TGTGCCAGCAGCTTCCGCCTACCCGGGGAGCTGTTTTTT,CASSFRLPGELFF
TRBJ1-1,many,TRBV11-2,.,TGTGCCAGCCTCCCGATTAGGGTGAACACTGAAGCTTTCTTT,CASLPIRVNTEAFF
TRBJ2-2,.,TRBV7-9,TRBD2,TGTGCCAGCAGTGGTACCGGGACTAGCGGGAGACCCCGGGAGCTGTTTTTT,CASSGTGTSGRPRELFF
TRBJ2-7,.,TRBV29-1,.,TGCAGCGTTGAAGGACAGGACGGGTCCTACGAGCAGTACTTC,CSVEGQDGSYEQYF
TRBJ1-1,.,TRBV9,.,TGTGCCAGCAGCGTAGATGGTGACACTGAAGCTTTCTTT,CASSVDGDTEAFF
TRBJ1-5,many,TRBV28,.,TGTGCCAGCAGTTCGAACAGTTATCAGCCCCAGCATTTT,CASSSNSYQPQHF
TRBJ2-7,many,TRBV7-2,.,TGTGCCAGCAGCTTAGGCCACCACTACGAGCAGTACTTC,CASSLGHHYEQYF
TRBJ2-5,.,TRBV6-5,TRBD1,TGTGCCACCGCGACAGGGTCTCATCAGCCCCAGTACTTC,CATATGSHQPQYF
TRBJ1-4,once,TRBV2,TRBD1,TGTGCCAGCGGGGGACAGGCCCCAACTAATGAAAAACTGTTTTTT,CASGGQAPTNEKLFF